The 8 T cell receptor beta chains below come from one sample, sequenced in a study of molecular identifiers for immune sequencing clone quantification. Each CDR3 protein gets one entry after TCRdb re-called the PCR reads with MiXCR. Of under 600,000 distinct CDR3 sequences in the sample, roughly 25% are singletons; the top ten hold 0.7% to 0.9%. Sequencing was carried out using naive CD8+ T cells from blood, with Jurkat cell RNA spiked in. Specified subset: FACS-sorted CD8+CD4-CCR7+CD45RA+ naive T cells. The receptors were gathered from a human donor in good health. Some libraries in this study had Jurkat cell RNA spiked in.

Details on this clonotype: Being one base from a much bigger clone, this may be a read error. The chain combines TRBV7-6 with TRBJ2-6, with D possibly matching TRBD1 (5 bases). This CDR3 is 18 amino acids long. Per germline, CDR1 SGHVS and CDR2 FNYEAQ. The CDR3 nucleotides are TGTGCCAGCAGCTTCTCTATCGCTAGGACATCTGGGGCCGACGTCCTGACTTTC. Its translation is CASSFSIARTSGADVLTF.

This clonotype came up a few times. The chain carries TRBV19 and TRBJ1-1; 8 positions match TRBD1. Germline values: CDR1 LNHDA, CDR2 SQIVND (reference sequence). With 7 bases clipped from V and 1 base from J, the junction kept 5 bases outside the gene matches. This CDR3 is 14 amino acids long. The CDR3 loop is CASTLGTGNTEAFF. The DNA for the CDR3 is TGTGCCAGTACCCTGGGGACAGGGAACACTGAAGCTTTCTTT.

The rearrangement links TRBV10-2 to TRBJ2-3; D unclear. V was pared by 11 bases and J by 1 base, with 13 bases between. The V gene's germline CDR1 is WSHSY and CDR2 SAAADI. The CDR3 length is 13 residues. The CDR3 protein is CADSLSRTDTQYF. CDR3 coding DNA: TGCGCCGACTCCCTATCTCGCACAGATACGCAGTATTTT.

As for this clonotype: Possible read error: a much larger clone is one base away. CDR3 in DNA: TGCGCCAGCAGCCAAGTGTCCGAGGTTCGAGAGACCCAGTACTTC. Translating gives CASSQVSEVRETQYF. The J gene is TRBJ2-5, the V gene TRBV4-3, with D unresolved. The CDR3 is 15 amino acids. Trimming pared 1 base from V and 4 bases from J, leaving 13 bases between. The germline gives CDR1 LGHNA, CDR2 YSLEER.

This clonotype was detected only a few times. The genes are TRBV4-3 and TRBJ1-1, with unresolved D. This CDR3 comprises 13 residues. V lost 2 bases, J lost 5 bases, and 9 bases lay in between. Germline assignment: CDR1 LGHNA and CDR2 YSLEER. The DNA of the CDR3 is TGCGCCAGCAGCCAAACCGGGCGGACTGAAGCTTTCTTT. Translating gives CASSQTGRTEAFF.

This chain uses TRBV4-3 with TRBJ2-3, with D perhaps matching TRBD1 (5 bases). V shed 7 bases and J shed 2 bases, with 13 bases lying between them. The CDR3 is made up of 14 amino acids. Germline CDR1 and CDR2: LGHNA and YSLEER. The CDR3 protein is CASTDSLYTDTQYF. CDR3 DNA sequence: TGCGCCAGCACTGACAGTTTATACACAGATACGCAGTATTTT.

This clonotype was counted many times. V usage is TRBV7-9 and J usage is TRBJ2-3, with TRBD2 matching 7 bases. V lost 0 bases to trimming and J lost 5 bases; unmatched junction nucleotides: 2. From germline, CDR1 is SEHNR and CDR2 FQNEAQ (reference sequence). This CDR3 has 14 residues. The CDR3: CASSLATSRDTQYF. CDR3 nucleotides: TGTGCCAGCAGCTTAGCGACTAGCCGAGATACGCAGTATTTT.

This clonotype was counted many times. The chain joins TRBV2 to TRBJ2-3; the D gene is possibly TRBD1 (5 bases). The CDR3 length is 16 residues. The V end lost 0 bases, the J end lost 4 bases, and 14 bases lay between the germline ends. Germline V lookup: CDR1 SNHLY, CDR2 FYNNEI. CDR3 sequence: CASSEAGDGLADTQYF. The CDR3 DNA is TGTGCCAGCAGTGAAGCAGGGGATGGGCTGGCAGATACGCAGTATTTT.